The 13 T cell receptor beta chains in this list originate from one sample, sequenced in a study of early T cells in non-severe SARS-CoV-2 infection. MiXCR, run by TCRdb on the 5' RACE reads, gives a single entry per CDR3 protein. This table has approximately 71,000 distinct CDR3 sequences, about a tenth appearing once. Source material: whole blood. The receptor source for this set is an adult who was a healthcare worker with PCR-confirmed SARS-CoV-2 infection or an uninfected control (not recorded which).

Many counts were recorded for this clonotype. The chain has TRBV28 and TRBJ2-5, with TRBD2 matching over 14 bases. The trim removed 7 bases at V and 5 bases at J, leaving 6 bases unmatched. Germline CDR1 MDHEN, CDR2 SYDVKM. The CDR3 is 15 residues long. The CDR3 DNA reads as TGTGCCAGCACCGGGACTAGCGGGAGTTGGGAGACCCAGTACTTC. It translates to CASTGTSGSWETQYF.

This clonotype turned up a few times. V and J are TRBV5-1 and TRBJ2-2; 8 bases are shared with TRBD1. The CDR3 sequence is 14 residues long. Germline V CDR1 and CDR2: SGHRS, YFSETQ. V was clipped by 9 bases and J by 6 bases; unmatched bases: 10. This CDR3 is CAIRQGASSGELFF. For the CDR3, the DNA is TGCGCCATCCGGCAGGGGGCTAGCTCCGGGGAGCTGTTTTTT.

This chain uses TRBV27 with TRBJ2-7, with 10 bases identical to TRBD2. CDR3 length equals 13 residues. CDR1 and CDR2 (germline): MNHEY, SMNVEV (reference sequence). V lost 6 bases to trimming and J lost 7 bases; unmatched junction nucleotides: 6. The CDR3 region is CASRAGGTGEQYF. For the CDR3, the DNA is TGTGCCAGCAGAGCGGGAGGGACGGGGGAGCAGTACTTC.

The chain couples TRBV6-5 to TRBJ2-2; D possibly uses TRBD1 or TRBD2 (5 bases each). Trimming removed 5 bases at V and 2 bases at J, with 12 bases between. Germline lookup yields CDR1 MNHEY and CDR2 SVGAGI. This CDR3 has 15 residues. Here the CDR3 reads CASSPWDRNTGELFF. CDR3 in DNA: TGTGCCAGCAGTCCCTGGGACCGAAACACCGGGGAGCTGTTTTTT.

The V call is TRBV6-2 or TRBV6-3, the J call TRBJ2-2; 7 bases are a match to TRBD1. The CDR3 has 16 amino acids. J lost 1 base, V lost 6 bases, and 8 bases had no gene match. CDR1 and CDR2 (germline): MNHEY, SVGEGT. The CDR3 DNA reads TGTGCCAGCAGCGTAGACAGGGTTAAGAACACCGGGGAGCTGTTTTTT. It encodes CASSVDRVKNTGELFF.

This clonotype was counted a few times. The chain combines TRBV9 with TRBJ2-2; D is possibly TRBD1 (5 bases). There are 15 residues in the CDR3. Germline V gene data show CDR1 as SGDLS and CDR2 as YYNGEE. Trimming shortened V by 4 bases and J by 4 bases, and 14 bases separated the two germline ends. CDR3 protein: CASSPRQGGTGELFF. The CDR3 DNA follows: TGTGCCAGCAGCCCCCGGCAGGGTGGCACCGGGGAGCTGTTTTTT. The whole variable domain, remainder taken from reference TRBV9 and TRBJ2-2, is DSGVTQTPKHLITATGQRVTLRCSPRSGDLSVYWYQQSLDQGLQFLIQYYNGEERAKGNILERFSAQQFPDLHSELNLSSLELGDSALYFCASSPRQGGTGELFFGEGSRLTVL.

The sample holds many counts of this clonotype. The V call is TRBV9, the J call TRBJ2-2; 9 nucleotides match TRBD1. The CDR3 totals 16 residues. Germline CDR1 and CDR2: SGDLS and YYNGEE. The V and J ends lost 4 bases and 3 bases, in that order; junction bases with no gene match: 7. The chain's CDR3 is CASSPQGTGYTGELFF. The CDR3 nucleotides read TGTGCCAGCAGCCCCCAGGGGACAGGGTACACCGGGGAGCTGTTTTTT.

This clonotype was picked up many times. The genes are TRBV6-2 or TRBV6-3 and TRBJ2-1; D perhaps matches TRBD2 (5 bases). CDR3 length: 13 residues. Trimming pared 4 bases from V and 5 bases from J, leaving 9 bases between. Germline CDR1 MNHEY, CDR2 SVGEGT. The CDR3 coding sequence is TGTGCCAGCAGTTGGGAGCCGCACAATGAGCAGTTCTTC. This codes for CASSWEPHNEQFF.

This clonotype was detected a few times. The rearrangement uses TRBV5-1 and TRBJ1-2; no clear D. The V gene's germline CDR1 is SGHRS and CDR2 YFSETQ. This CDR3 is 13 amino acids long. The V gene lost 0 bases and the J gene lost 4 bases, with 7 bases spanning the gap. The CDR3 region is CASSLGSLYGYTF. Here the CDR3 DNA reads TGCGCCAGCAGCTTGGGGAGCCTCTATGGCTACACCTTC.

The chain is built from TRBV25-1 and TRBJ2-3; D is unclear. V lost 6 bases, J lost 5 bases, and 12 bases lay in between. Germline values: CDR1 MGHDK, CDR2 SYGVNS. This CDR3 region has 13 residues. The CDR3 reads CASRSTPGDTQYF. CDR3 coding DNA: TGTGCCAGCAGGAGCACCCCGGGAGATACGCAGTATTTT.

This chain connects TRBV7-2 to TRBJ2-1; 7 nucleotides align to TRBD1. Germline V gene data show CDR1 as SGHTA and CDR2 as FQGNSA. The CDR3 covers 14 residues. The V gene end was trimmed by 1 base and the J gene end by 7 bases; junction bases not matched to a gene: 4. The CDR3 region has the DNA TGTGCCAGCAGCTTAGTGGTACAGGGGAATGAGCAGTTCTTC. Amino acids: CASSLVVQGNEQFF. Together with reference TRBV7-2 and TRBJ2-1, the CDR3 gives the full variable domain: GAGVSQSPSNKVTEKGKDVELRCDPISGHTALYWYRQSLGQGLEFLIYFQGNSAPDKSGLPSDRFSAERTGGSVSTLTIQRTQQEDSAVYLCASSLVVQGNEQFFGPGTRLTVL.

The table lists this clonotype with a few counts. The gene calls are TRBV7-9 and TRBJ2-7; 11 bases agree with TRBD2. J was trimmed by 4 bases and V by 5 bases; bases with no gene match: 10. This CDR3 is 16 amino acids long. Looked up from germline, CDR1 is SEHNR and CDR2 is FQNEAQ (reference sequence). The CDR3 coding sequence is TGTGCCAGCAGCGGAGGGACTAGCGGCTCGATATACGAGCAGTACTTC. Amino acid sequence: CASSGGTSGSIYEQYF.

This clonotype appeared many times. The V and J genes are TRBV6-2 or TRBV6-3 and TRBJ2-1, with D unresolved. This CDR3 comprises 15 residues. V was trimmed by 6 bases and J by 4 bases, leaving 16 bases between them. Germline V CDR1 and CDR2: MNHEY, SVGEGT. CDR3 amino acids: CASSFLGSGYNEQFF. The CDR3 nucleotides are TGTGCCAGCAGCTTTCTAGGGTCCGGGTACAATGAGCAGTTCTTC.